This note documents a single TCR beta chain sequence. Its antigen remains unidentified. The data originate from a study of T cell clones after liver transplantation. Study at large: In this trial, immunosuppression withdrawal was attempted within 2 years of liver transplant. TCRbeta sequencing after a pre-transplant mixed lymphocyte reaction identified graft-donor-reactive clones, later tracked in post-transplant blood. Pre-transplant mixed lymphocyte reactions yielded third-party-reactive TCRbeta sequences as comparators for graft-donor-reactive sequences.

Proliferating CFSE-low MLR cells were sequenced to define alloreactive TCRbeta sequences. Pre-transplant recipient cells met graft donor PBMCs, splenocytes, lymph-node cells, or third-party PBMCs. This CDR3 spans 14 amino acids. Deletions cut 4 bases from V and 1 base from J, with 9 bases between. Per the germline V gene, CDR1 is SGHDT and CDR2 is YYEEEE. Method: immunoSEQ multiplex PCR; TCRdb's copy keeps in-frame clones and lacks some. The table lists 500 to 700 clones, 55% to 60% of them singletons, with about 40% in the top ten. Sequenced sample: CD8+ T cells from cultured PBMCs. V is TRBV5-6 and J is TRBJ1-3; no clear D gene. The sequence was collected from a human patient who received a liver transplant. These T cells may partly come from the graft donor. CDR3 coding DNA: TGTGCCAGCAGCCCCACGGAGTCTGGAAACACCATATATTTT. This translates into CASSPTESGNTIYF.